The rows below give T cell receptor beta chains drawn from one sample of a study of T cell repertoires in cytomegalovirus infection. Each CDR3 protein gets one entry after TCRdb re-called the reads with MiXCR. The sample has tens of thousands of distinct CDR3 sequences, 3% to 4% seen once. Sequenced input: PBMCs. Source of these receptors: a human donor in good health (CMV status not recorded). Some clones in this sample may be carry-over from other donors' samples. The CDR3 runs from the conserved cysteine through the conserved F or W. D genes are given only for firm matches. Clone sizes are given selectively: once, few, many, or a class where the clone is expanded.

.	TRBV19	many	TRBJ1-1	CASRIEYRRNTEAFF	TGTGCCAGTAGAATAGAGTACAGACGGAACACTGAAGCTTTCTTT
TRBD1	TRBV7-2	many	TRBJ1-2	CASSSRGNTGGEGYTF	TGTGCCAGCAGCTCCCGAGGGAACACAGGGGGCGAGGGCTACACCTTC
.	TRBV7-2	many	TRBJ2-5	CASSLLVGGETQYF	TGTGCCAGCAGCTTACTCGTTGGTGGAGAGACCCAGTACTTC
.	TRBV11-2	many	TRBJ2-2	CASSLEQSTGRTGELFF	TGTGCCAGCAGCTTAGAACAGAGCACAGGAAGGACCGGGGAGCTGTTTTTT
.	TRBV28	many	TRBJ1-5	CASSSPPQVRSNQPQHF	TGTGCCAGCAGTTCCCCCCCGCAGGTGCGTAGCAATCAGCCCCAGCATTTT
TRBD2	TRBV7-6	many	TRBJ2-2	CASSLSGLAGVYTGELFF	TGTGCCAGCAGCTTATCAGGACTAGCGGGAGTTTATACCGGGGAGCTGTTTTTT
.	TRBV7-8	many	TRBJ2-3	CASSFQTANTISSTDTQYF	TGTGCCAGCAGCTTCCAGACAGCTAACACGATCTCTAGCACAGATACGCAGTATTTT
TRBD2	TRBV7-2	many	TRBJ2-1	CASSLAPRTSSYNEQFF	TGTGCCAGCAGCTTAGCGCCTCGGACTAGCTCCTACAATGAGCAGTTCTTC
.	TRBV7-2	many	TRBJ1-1	CASSHRGEAFF	TGTGCCAGCAGCCACCGGGGTGAAGCTTTCTTT
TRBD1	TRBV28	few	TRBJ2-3	CASSLTAKQGAGRDTQYF	TGTGCCAGCAGTTTGACCGCCAAACAGGGGGCGGGTAGGGATACGCAGTATTTT
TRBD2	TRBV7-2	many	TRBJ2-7	CASSRSGFSSYEQYF	TGTGCCAGCAGCCGTAGCGGGTTTAGCTCCTACGAGCAGTACTTC
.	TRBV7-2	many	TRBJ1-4	CASSSETNEKLFF	TGTGCCAGCAGCTCCGAGACTAATGAAAAACTGTTTTTT
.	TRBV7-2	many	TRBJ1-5	CASSLDLEAGINQPQHF	TGTGCCAGCAGCTTAGATCTTGAGGCCGGGATCAATCAGCCCCAGCATTTT
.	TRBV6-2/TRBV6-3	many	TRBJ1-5	CASSYVGLYSNQPQHF	TGTGCCAGCAGTTATGTGGGCCTATATAGCAATCAGCCCCAGCATTTT
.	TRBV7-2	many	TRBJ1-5	CASSPLGGRVSNQPQHF	TGTGCCAGCAGCCCCTTAGGTGGTCGGGTGAGCAATCAGCCCCAGCATTTT
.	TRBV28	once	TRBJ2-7	CASSLFRGTREQYF	TGTGCCAGCAGTTTATTTAGGGGGACACGGGAGCAGTACTTC
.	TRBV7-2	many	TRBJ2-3	CASSLVGLGDTQYF	TGTGCCAGCAGCTTGGTGGGGTTGGGAGATACGCAGTATTTT
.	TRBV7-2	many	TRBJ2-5	CASSLAGRGEGTQYF	TGTGCCAGCAGCTTAGCAGGACGGGGAGAGGGGACCCAGTACTTC
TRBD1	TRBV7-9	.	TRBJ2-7	CASSLANRGQYEQYF	TGTGCCAGCAGCTTAGCGAACAGGGGGCAGTACGAGCAGTACTTC
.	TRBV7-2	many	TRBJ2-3	CASSQPPSGTMQYF	TGTGCCAGCAGCCAGCCCCCCTCCGGGACCATGCAGTATTTT
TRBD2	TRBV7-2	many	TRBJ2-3	CASSPGGYGDTQYF	TGTGCCAGCAGCCCGGGGGGATACGGAGATACGCAGTATTTT
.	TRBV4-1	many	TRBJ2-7	CASSHYREREQYF	TGCGCCAGCAGCCACTACAGGGAACGCGAGCAGTACTTC
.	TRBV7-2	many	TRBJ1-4	CASSLGWGLPATNEKLFF	TGTGCCAGCAGCTTAGGATGGGGACTTCCTGCAACTAATGAAAAACTGTTTTTT
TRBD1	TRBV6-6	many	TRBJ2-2	CASSYSTGRNTGELFF	TGTGCCAGCAGTTACTCGACAGGGAGGAACACCGGGGAGCTGTTTTTT
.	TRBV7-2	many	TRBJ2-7	CASSLEGSVGEQYF	TGTGCCAGCAGCTTAGAGGGGAGTGTTGGCGAGCAGTACTTC
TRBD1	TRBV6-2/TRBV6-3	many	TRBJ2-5	CASSSQGWLETQYF	TGTGCCAGCAGTTCACAGGGGTGGTTAGAGACCCAGTACTTC
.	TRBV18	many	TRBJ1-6	CASSPQDIRKNSPLHF	TGTGCCAGCTCACCCCAGGACATACGGAAAAATTCACCCCTCCACTTT
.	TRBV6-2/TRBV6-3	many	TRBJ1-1	CASSYTLRPTEYMNTEAFF	TGTGCCAGCAGTTATACACTTAGGCCGACGGAGTATATGAACACTGAAGCTTTCTTT
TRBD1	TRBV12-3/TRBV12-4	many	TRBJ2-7	CASLLDRGHEQYF	TGTGCCAGCCTCTTGGACAGGGGCCACGAGCAGTACTTC
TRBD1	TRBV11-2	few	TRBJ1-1	CASREGAVNTEAFF	TGTGCCAGCAGGGAGGGGGCCGTGAACACTGAAGCTTTCTTT
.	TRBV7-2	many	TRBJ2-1	CASSSGVLNEQFF	TGTGCCAGCAGCTCGGGAGTTCTCAATGAGCAGTTCTTC
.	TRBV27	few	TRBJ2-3	CASSRRGAVLYTQYF	TGTGCCAGCAGCCGCCGGGGCGCGGTTTTGTATACGCAGTATTTT
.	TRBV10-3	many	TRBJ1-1	CAISERWDTEAFF	TGTGCCATCAGTGAAAGGTGGGACACTGAAGCTTTCTTT
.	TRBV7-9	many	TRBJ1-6	CASSFGESSSPLHF	TGTGCCAGCAGCTTTGGGGAATCGAGTTCACCCCTCCACTTT
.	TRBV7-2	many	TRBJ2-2	CASSIRAPGELFF	TGTGCCAGCAGCATCAGGGCCCCCGGGGAGCTGTTTTTT
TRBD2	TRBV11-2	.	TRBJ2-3	CASSLWTSGREDTQYF	TGTGCCAGCAGCTTATGGACTAGCGGGAGAGAGGATACGCAGTATTTT
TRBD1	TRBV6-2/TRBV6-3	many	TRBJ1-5	CATKRSGRGLDQPQHF	TGTGCGACTAAGAGGTCCGGCAGGGGGTTGGATCAGCCCCAGCATTTT
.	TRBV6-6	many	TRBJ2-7	CASSYFPAGEQYF	TGTGCCAGCAGTTACTTCCCCGCGGGCGAGCAGTACTTC
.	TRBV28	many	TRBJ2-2	CASSAQGSYTGELFF	TGTGCCAGCAGCGCACAGGGTTCTTACACCGGGGAGCTGTTTTTT
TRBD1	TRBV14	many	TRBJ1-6	CASSQVLTGGASPLHF	TGTGCCAGCAGCCAAGTTTTGACAGGGGGCGCTTCACCCCTCCACTTT
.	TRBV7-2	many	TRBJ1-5	CASSPGWGSGQPQHF	TGTGCCAGCAGCCCCGGTTGGGGATCGGGTCAGCCCCAGCATTTT
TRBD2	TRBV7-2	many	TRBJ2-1	CASSPWTSGYNEQFF	TGTGCCAGCAGCCCATGGACTAGCGGTTACAATGAGCAGTTCTTC